The sequence of this TCR beta chain was determined in a study of coeliac disease. Overall study context: Coeliac patients had active, refractory type I, or gluten-free-diet-controlled disease. General study results and limits: Unbiased detection of gliadin-specific T cells was judged not feasible with this approach. Lower clonality than controls marked TRB and TRG repertoires from active celiac intraepithelial and lamina propria samples.

The data were produced by immunoSEQ multiplex PCR, yet TCRdb's version contains in-frame clones alone and is incomplete. The sample shows approximately 4,300 clones, 50% to 75% of them seen only once. On this clone itself: As yet, its antigen is unknown.

Germline CDR1 is LGHNA and CDR2 is YSLEER. This CDR3 has 14 amino acids. V was cut by 3 bases and J by 5 bases, with 12 bases left in between. The specimen was intraepithelial lymphocytes from the gut. The receptor was isolated from a human donor with active celiac disease. This chain links TRBV4-3 with TRBJ2-3; D is possibly TRBD1 (5 bases). The CDR3 here is CASSHRWGKDTQYF. CDR3 in DNA: TGCGCCAGCAGCCATAGGTGGGGCAAAGATACGCAGTATTTT.